This T cell receptor beta chain was sequenced during a study of T cells after yellow fever vaccination. TCRdb reprocessed the 5' RACE reads via MiXCR and lists one record per CDR3 protein. Seen here are some 300,000 distinct CDR3 sequences, around a tenth observed once, and the top ten hold 3% to 3.5%. Study-level results: Among primary-vaccination clones, most reappeared after the booster, at about 95% for CD4 and roughly 88% for CD8.

The CDR3 loop spans 12 amino acids. Per the germline V gene, CDR1 is MNHEY and CDR2 is SVGEGT. V was pared by 5 bases and J by 8 bases, with 7 bases between. This clonotype was counted at least ten times. Its antigen is undetermined. The specimen was CD4+ T cells sorted from PBMCs, collected 45 days after the yellow fever booster vaccination. The chain recombines TRBV6-2 or TRBV6-3 with TRBJ1-6; no definite D call. The sequence derives from a man between 18 and 35 years old who received the YFV17D yellow fever vaccine. The DNA of the CDR3 is TGTGCCAGCAGTCGGACCGATTCACCCCTCCACTTT. This gives the protein CASSRTDSPLHF.